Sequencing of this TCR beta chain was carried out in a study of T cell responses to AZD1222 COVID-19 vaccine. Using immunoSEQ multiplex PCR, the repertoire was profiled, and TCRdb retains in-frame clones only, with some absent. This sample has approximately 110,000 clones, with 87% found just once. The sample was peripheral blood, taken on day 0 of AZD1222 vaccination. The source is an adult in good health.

The DNA for the CDR3 is TGTGCCAGCAGCTTAGGGGGGTCTACCTACGAGCAGTACTTC. Translated: CASSLGGSTYEQYF. The rearrangement links TRBV11-3 to TRBJ2-7; D may correspond to TRBD1 or TRBD2 (5 bases each). The CDR3 length is 14 residues. With 1 base removed from V and 2 bases from J, the gap between germline ends came to 9 bases. Germline values: CDR1 SGHNT, CDR2 YENEEA.